Listed below are T cell receptor beta chains from one sample, sequenced in a study of cytomegalovirus exposure and HLA in healthy donors. Profiled with immunoSEQ multiplex PCR; TCRdb holds only in-frame clones, not every one. The sample carries roughly 130,000 clones, approximately 80% recorded once. Sequencing was performed on PBMCs. These TCRs come from a woman aged 18 to 35 in good health and CMV-seropositive. CDR3s include the opening cysteine and the closing phenylalanine or tryptophan. The D gene is left open where the match is weak. The size of a clone is reported for some rows only, either as once, few or many, or as a class for expanded clones.

d_call: .; clone_size: .; v_call: TRBV2; j_call: TRBJ1-2; cdr3_nt: TGTGCCAGCATACCCCGAGCGGGGGAGAACTATGGCTACACCTTC; cdr3_aa: CASIPRAGENYGYTF
d_call: TRBD1; clone_size: .; v_call: TRBV13; j_call: TRBJ2-6; cdr3_nt: TGTGCCAGCAGCTTAGCGACAGGGGGCGCTGGGGCCAACGTCCTGACTTTC; cdr3_aa: CASSLATGGAGANVLTF
d_call: TRBD2; clone_size: .; v_call: TRBV25-1; j_call: TRBJ2-5; cdr3_nt: TGTGCCAGCTCTGAGCGGGGAGGCCAAGAGACCCAGTACTTC; cdr3_aa: CASSERGGQETQYF
d_call: TRBD1; clone_size: .; v_call: TRBV29-1; j_call: TRBJ1-1; cdr3_nt: TGCAGCGTTGAGGGGACAGCCATGAACACTGAAGCTTTCTTT; cdr3_aa: CSVEGTAMNTEAFF
d_call: TRBD1; clone_size: once; v_call: TRBV6-6; j_call: TRBJ2-7; cdr3_nt: TGTGCCAGCAGGTCGGGACAGGGTTCCTACGAGCAGTACTTC; cdr3_aa: CASRSGQGSYEQYF
d_call: .; clone_size: .; v_call: TRBV11-2; j_call: TRBJ2-7; cdr3_nt: TGTGCCAGCAGCTTAGGTGGCAGAACCTACGAGCAGTACTTC; cdr3_aa: CASSLGGRTYEQYF
d_call: .; clone_size: .; v_call: TRBV2; j_call: TRBJ1-2; cdr3_nt: TGTGCCAGCAGTGACGGGGGGTTGAACTATGGCTACACCTTC; cdr3_aa: CASSDGGLNYGYTF
d_call: .; clone_size: .; v_call: TRBV29-1; j_call: TRBJ2-1; cdr3_nt: TGCAGCGTTGTTGAGACAGCTAACAATGAGCAGTTCTTC; cdr3_aa: CSVVETANNEQFF
d_call: .; clone_size: .; v_call: TRBV5-6; j_call: TRBJ2-3; cdr3_nt: TGTGCCAGCAGCACCTCCACGGTGCAGTATTTT; cdr3_aa: CASSTSTVQYF
d_call: .; clone_size: once; v_call: TRBV13; j_call: TRBJ2-7; cdr3_nt: TGTGCCAGCAGCTTGGGCGGGGTAACCTACGAGCAGTACTTC; cdr3_aa: CASSLGGVTYEQYF
d_call: .; clone_size: .; v_call: TRBV21-1; j_call: TRBJ2-7; cdr3_nt: TGTGCCAGCAGCAAACTTCCCGAGCAGTACTTC; cdr3_aa: CASSKLPEQYF
d_call: .; clone_size: .; v_call: TRBV19; j_call: TRBJ2-3; cdr3_nt: TGTGCCAGTAGTATTGGAGACACAGATACGCAGTATTTT; cdr3_aa: CASSIGDTDTQYF
d_call: TRBD1; clone_size: .; v_call: TRBV7-6; j_call: TRBJ2-3; cdr3_nt: TGTGCCAGCAGCTTAGGAGTGAAGGGGGCGACAGGCACAGATACGCAGTATTTT; cdr3_aa: CASSLGVKGATGTDTQYF
d_call: TRBD1; clone_size: once; v_call: TRBV30; j_call: TRBJ1-1; cdr3_nt: TGTGCCTGGAGTGGCGGACAGGGAATGAACACTGAAGCTTTCTTT; cdr3_aa: CAWSGGQGMNTEAFF
d_call: .; clone_size: .; v_call: TRBV15; j_call: TRBJ1-4; cdr3_nt: TGTGCCACCAGCAGAGAGGGGGCGCGGGATGAAAAACTGTTTTTT; cdr3_aa: CATSREGARDEKLFF
d_call: TRBD1; clone_size: medium-sized; v_call: TRBV6-6; j_call: TRBJ1-3; cdr3_nt: TGTGCCAGCAGCCGACAGGGGTTCACTGGAAACACCATATATTTT; cdr3_aa: CASSRQGFTGNTIYF
d_call: .; clone_size: .; v_call: TRBV13; j_call: TRBJ2-2; cdr3_nt: TGTGCCAGCAGCCCGCTCGCTGCCTCCGGGGACACTCACACCGGGGAGCTGTTTTTT; cdr3_aa: CASSPLAASGDTHTGELFF
d_call: TRBD2; clone_size: .; v_call: TRBV4-2; j_call: TRBJ2-5; cdr3_nt: TGTGCCAGCAGCCGAGGGGAGGGCCAAGAGACCCAGTACTTC; cdr3_aa: CASSRGEGQETQYF
d_call: .; clone_size: .; v_call: TRBV19; j_call: TRBJ1-2; cdr3_nt: TGTGCCAGTAGCCTACCCTCCGGGAGCTATGGCTACACCTTC; cdr3_aa: CASSLPSGSYGYTF
d_call: .; clone_size: .; v_call: TRBV5-1; j_call: TRBJ1-1; cdr3_nt: TGCGCCAGCAGCTTGATGCAGGGGAGGAACACTGAAGCTTTCTTT; cdr3_aa: CASSLMQGRNTEAFF
d_call: TRBD2; clone_size: .; v_call: TRBV5-5; j_call: TRBJ2-1; cdr3_nt: TGTGCCAGCAGCCCCGGGGTCATTGGGACTAGCTCCTACAATGAGCAGTTCTTC; cdr3_aa: CASSPGVIGTSSYNEQFF
d_call: .; clone_size: .; v_call: TRBV28; j_call: TRBJ1-1; cdr3_nt: TGTGCCAGCAGTTTCTCCGGACAAACTGAAGCTTTCTTT; cdr3_aa: CASSFSGQTEAFF
d_call: .; clone_size: .; v_call: TRBV11-3; j_call: TRBJ2-2; cdr3_nt: TGTGCCAGCAGCTTAGAGGGGGGCACCGGGGAGCTGTTTTTT; cdr3_aa: CASSLEGGTGELFF
d_call: TRBD2; clone_size: .; v_call: TRBV19; j_call: TRBJ2-7; cdr3_nt: TGTGCCAGTAGTATCTGGCGGGGGGGCGACCACGAGCAGTACTTC; cdr3_aa: CASSIWRGGDHEQYF
d_call: .; clone_size: once; v_call: TRBV9; j_call: TRBJ2-3; cdr3_nt: TGTGCCAGCAGCGCAATAGAGGGGTATACTCCGCGGGAAGATACGCAGTATTTT; cdr3_aa: CASSAIEGYTPREDTQYF
d_call: .; clone_size: few; v_call: TRBV19; j_call: TRBJ2-1; cdr3_nt: TGTGCCAGTATGGAGGGAGGCTTTAATGATGAGCAGTTCTTC; cdr3_aa: CASMEGGFNDEQFF
d_call: TRBD1; clone_size: .; v_call: TRBV5-4; j_call: TRBJ2-2; cdr3_nt: TGTGCCAGCAGCCTACCGGGACAGGTTATGGGGGAGCTGTTTTTT; cdr3_aa: CASSLPGQVMGELFF
d_call: .; clone_size: .; v_call: TRBV28; j_call: TRBJ1-6; cdr3_nt: TGTGCCAGCATTGCATCCCGCGTTGATAATTCACCCCTCCACTTT; cdr3_aa: CASIASRVDNSPLHF
d_call: TRBD1; clone_size: .; v_call: TRBV4-1; j_call: TRBJ2-2; cdr3_nt: TGCGCCAGCCGAGACAGGGGGCCGAAGGCCGGGGAGCTGTTTTTT; cdr3_aa: CASRDRGPKAGELFF
d_call: .; clone_size: .; v_call: TRBV7-9; j_call: TRBJ2-1; cdr3_nt: TGTGCCAGCAGCATCGGGACTCACAATGAGCAGTTCTTC; cdr3_aa: CASSIGTHNEQFF
d_call: .; clone_size: .; v_call: TRBV29-1; j_call: TRBJ2-5; cdr3_nt: TGCAGCGTTCAGGGCAGGAGTTACCAAGAGACCCAGTACTTC; cdr3_aa: CSVQGRSYQETQYF
d_call: TRBD2; clone_size: .; v_call: TRBV6-1; j_call: TRBJ2-7; cdr3_nt: TGTGCCAGCAATATAGCGGGGGGCGGTTACGAGCAGTACTTC; cdr3_aa: CASNIAGGGYEQYF
d_call: .; clone_size: .; v_call: TRBV6-6; j_call: TRBJ1-5; cdr3_nt: TGTGCCAGCACCCCGAGGGGGGAGGGGAGCAATCAGCCCCAGCATTTT; cdr3_aa: CASTPRGEGSNQPQHF
d_call: TRBD1; clone_size: .; v_call: TRBV2; j_call: TRBJ2-3; cdr3_nt: TGTGCCAGCAGTGGGACAGGTTTAGATACGCAGTATTTT; cdr3_aa: CASSGTGLDTQYF
d_call: TRBD1; clone_size: .; v_call: TRBV7-9; j_call: TRBJ2-7; cdr3_nt: TGTGCCAGCAGCCAGGGACAGGGAACCTACGAGCAGTACTTC; cdr3_aa: CASSQGQGTYEQYF
d_call: .; clone_size: .; v_call: TRBV30; j_call: TRBJ2-1; cdr3_nt: TGTGCCTGGGAGGGGGGGGACAATGAGCAGTTCTTC; cdr3_aa: CAWEGGDNEQFF
d_call: TRBD1; clone_size: .; v_call: TRBV5-6; j_call: TRBJ1-2; cdr3_nt: TGTGCCAGCAGCTCATACAGGGGATTTCTTTATGGCTACACCTTC; cdr3_aa: CASSSYRGFLYGYTF
d_call: .; clone_size: .; v_call: TRBV5-1; j_call: TRBJ2-3; cdr3_nt: TGCGCCAGCAGCTTCGATGAGGGCCGCCCAGATACGCAGTATTTT; cdr3_aa: CASSFDEGRPDTQYF
d_call: .; clone_size: .; v_call: TRBV7-9; j_call: TRBJ1-2; cdr3_nt: TGTGCCAGCAGCTTATTAGCAGCAAACTATGGCTACACCTTC; cdr3_aa: CASSLLAANYGYTF
d_call: TRBD2; clone_size: .; v_call: TRBV4-1; j_call: TRBJ2-3; cdr3_nt: TGCGCCAGCAGCCAAGTAGGGAGCGGGGGGGCCGGAGATACGCAGTATTTT; cdr3_aa: CASSQVGSGGAGDTQYF
d_call: .; clone_size: .; v_call: TRBV4-1; j_call: TRBJ1-2; cdr3_nt: TGCGCCAGCAGCCAGGAACTACAGGGTGGCTATGGCTACACCTTC; cdr3_aa: CASSQELQGGYGYTF
d_call: .; clone_size: .; v_call: TRBV27; j_call: TRBJ2-7; cdr3_nt: TGTGCCAGCTCGAAAGACAGAGACTACGAGCAGTACTTC; cdr3_aa: CASSKDRDYEQYF
d_call: .; clone_size: once; v_call: TRBV25-1; j_call: TRBJ2-6; cdr3_nt: TGTGCCAGCAGTGAGAGTCCAACCTCTGGGGCCAACGTCCTGACTTTC; cdr3_aa: CASSESPTSGANVLTF
d_call: TRBD1; clone_size: few; v_call: TRBV6-4; j_call: TRBJ1-1; cdr3_nt: TGTGCCAGCAGTGACACCGACAGGGGAACTGAAGCTTTCTTT; cdr3_aa: CASSDTDRGTEAFF
d_call: TRBD1; clone_size: .; v_call: TRBV7-9; j_call: TRBJ2-5; cdr3_nt: TGTGCCAGCAGCTTAAGGACAGGGGGCGGGGAGACCCAGTACTTC; cdr3_aa: CASSLRTGGGETQYF
d_call: .; clone_size: .; v_call: TRBV5-6; j_call: TRBJ2-7; cdr3_nt: TGTGCCAGCCTGGGAGGCACCTCCTACGAGCAGTACTTC; cdr3_aa: CASLGGTSYEQYF
d_call: TRBD1; clone_size: .; v_call: TRBV30; j_call: TRBJ1-6; cdr3_nt: TGTGCCACAGCCGGGACAGGGGGCTATAATTCACCCCTCCACTTT; cdr3_aa: CATAGTGGYNSPLHF
d_call: TRBD1; clone_size: .; v_call: TRBV4-1; j_call: TRBJ2-1; cdr3_nt: TGCGCCAGCAGCCAAGGTAGAGACAGGGTAGGAAATGAGCAGTTCTTC; cdr3_aa: CASSQGRDRVGNEQFF
d_call: .; clone_size: once; v_call: TRBV11-1; j_call: TRBJ2-7; cdr3_nt: TGTGCCAGCAGCTTAGGTGGACTCTACGAGCAGTACTTC; cdr3_aa: CASSLGGLYEQYF
d_call: TRBD1; clone_size: .; v_call: TRBV15; j_call: TRBJ1-4; cdr3_nt: TGTGCCACCAGCAGAGGGATCCGGGACAGGGAGAGAACTAATGAAAAACTGTTTTTT; cdr3_aa: CATSRGIRDRERTNEKLFF
d_call: TRBD2; clone_size: .; v_call: TRBV29-1; j_call: TRBJ2-7; cdr3_nt: TGCAGCGTTGCTTTCGGGGGGGCTCTCGAGCAGTACTTC; cdr3_aa: CSVAFGGALEQYF
d_call: TRBD1; clone_size: few; v_call: TRBV29-1; j_call: TRBJ1-1; cdr3_nt: TGCAGCGTTGTTAAGGGAACAGGGGCAAACACTGAAGCTTTCTTT; cdr3_aa: CSVVKGTGANTEAFF
d_call: TRBD1; clone_size: .; v_call: TRBV6-1; j_call: TRBJ2-7; cdr3_nt: TGTGCCAGCAGCGTCGACAGGGAATTTATTTACGAGCAGTACTTC; cdr3_aa: CASSVDREFIYEQYF
d_call: TRBD2; clone_size: .; v_call: TRBV9; j_call: TRBJ2-2; cdr3_nt: TGTGCCAGCAGCGTAGGCGGGGGGGCAGACACCGGGGAGCTGTTTTTT; cdr3_aa: CASSVGGGADTGELFF
d_call: TRBD1; clone_size: .; v_call: TRBV7-9; j_call: TRBJ1-6; cdr3_nt: TGTTCCAGCAGCTTAGGACAGGGGAATTCACCCCTCCACTTT; cdr3_aa: CSSSLGQGNSPLHF